This T cell receptor beta chain was obtained from a study of control samples from healthy donors and cancer patients. V lost 3 bases and J lost 3; bases outside the gene matches: 6. The CDR3 runs to 15 residues. Germline V lookup: CDR1 MGHDK, CDR2 SYGVNS. Profiled with immunoSEQ multiplex PCR; TCRdb holds only in-frame clones, not every one. The sample lists roughly 130,000 clones; 93% were seen once. The receptor comes from a man aged 50-60 years with head and neck cancer. This sequence joins TRBV25-1 and TRBJ1-2; 8 bases fit TRBD1. Material: PBMCs. The chain's CDR3 is CASSDGQGIDYGYTF. The CDR3 nucleotides read TGTGCCAGCAGTGACGGACAGGGAATAGACTATGGCTACACCTTC.